This T cell receptor (beta chain) was profiled in a study of T cell responses to AZD1222 COVID-19 vaccine. Study-level points and caveats: Females made up more of the donors, who were largely white British, and clonal diversity may have come out too low. Within unmutated variant regions lay the reported targets of nearly half of spike-specific TCRs.

Worth noting for this clone: Antigen unknown.

Method: immunoSEQ multiplex PCR; TCRdb's copy keeps in-frame clones and lacks some. The profile covers roughly 70,000 clones, with roughly 85% appearing a single time and just over 20% taken by the ten largest. The germline V and J ends were trimmed by 0 bases and 9 bases, with 12 bases remaining between them. Germline V gives CDR1 SNHLY, CDR2 FYNNEI. The CDR3 length is 14 residues. Sequenced material: peripheral blood, taken on day 0 of AZD1222 vaccination. This TCR was sampled from an adult in good health. The rearrangement links TRBV2 to TRBJ2-1, with a tentative D call TRBD1 (5 bases). CDR3 DNA: TGTGCCAGCAGTGAAGCGTGGGGCCAAAGTGAGCAGTTCTTC. Translating it yields CASSEAWGQSEQFF.